The 15 T cell receptor beta chains presented below share a single source sample, sequenced in a study of blood T cell repertoires in COVID-19. Clones were read by immunoSEQ multiplex PCR, and TCRdb kept only the in-frame ones, dropping some. The sample consists of about 170,000 clones, just under 85% of them appearing once. The sample consisted of peripheral blood. These receptors all come from a woman of 80 years or more with COVID-19, enrolled during active disease.

There are a few counts of this clone. The chain has TRBV7-6 and TRBJ2-7; 7 nucleotides agree with TRBD2. Germline V gene data show CDR1 as SGHVS and CDR2 as FNYEAQ. CDR3 length: 14 residues. The V and J ends lost 4 bases and 2 bases, in that order; junction bases with no gene match: 5. CDR3 protein: CASSSGGRAYEQYF. Written as DNA, the CDR3 is TGTGCCAGCAGCTCCGGGGGGAGGGCCTACGAGCAGTACTTC.

CDR3 sequence (DNA): TGTGCCAGCAGCTTAAATGGTGCGGGGGGTCGGCCGAGCACAGATACGCAGTATTTT. Translated: CASSLNGAGGRPSTDTQYF. The chain combines TRBV11-2 with TRBJ2-3, with TRBD2 identical over 8 bases. Germline-derived CDR1 and CDR2 are SGHAT and FQNNGV. This CDR3 is 19 amino acids long. With V trimmed by 2 bases and J by 0 bases, 13 bases remained unmatched.

The V gene is TRBV25-1, the J gene TRBJ1-5, with 10 bases matching TRBD1. This CDR3 is 17 amino acids long. With V trimmed by 2 bases and J by 4 bases, 8 bases remained unmatched. CDR1 and CDR2 from the germline V gene are MGHDK and SYGVNS. This CDR3 reads CASSEKWGQGRNQPQHF. In nucleotides, the CDR3 is TGTGCCAGCAGTGAAAAATGGGGACAGGGGAGAAATCAGCCCCAGCATTTT.

The rearrangement joins TRBV7-2 to TRBJ1-3; no firm D call. Germline assignment: CDR1 SGHTA and CDR2 FQGNSA. The CDR3 consists of 18 residues. Trimming took off 1 base at V and 0 bases at J, with 16 bases between the two ends. CDR3 bases: TGTGCCAGCAGCTTAGTAGTGGTTAGAGGGTCCTCTGGAAACACCATATATTTT. Encoded protein: CASSLVVVRGSSGNTIYF.

This chain uses TRBV7-8 with TRBJ1-6, with D possibly matching TRBD1 (6 bases). The CDR3 has 16 amino acids. The V gene's germline CDR1 is SGHVS and CDR2 FQNEAQ. V gave up 5 bases and J gave up 7 bases, with 18 bases separating them. The CDR3 bases are TGTGCCAGCAGCCCCCCCGGCAGGGGTCCGAATTCACCCCTCCACTTT. This sequence encodes CASSPPGRGPNSPLHF. The full variable domain, rest sourced from reference TRBV7-8 and TRBJ1-6, is GAGVSQSPRYKVAKRGQDVALRCDPISGHVSLFWYQQALGQGPEFLTYFQNEAQLDKSGLPSDRFFAERPEGSVSTLKIQRTQQEDSAVYLCASSPPGRGPNSPLHFGNGTRLTVT.

J is TRBJ1-5 and V is TRBV18; D gene unclear. Germline CDR1 reads KGHSH; CDR2 reads LQKENI. This CDR3 is 15 amino acids long. The V end was cut by 4 bases, the J end by 0 bases, with 10 bases between. The CDR3 nucleotides read TGTGCCAGCTCACTGGCCAGGCATAGCAATCAGCCCCAGCATTTT. It is translated as CASSLARHSNQPQHF.

The chain carries TRBV2 and TRBJ2-5, with 14 bases fitting TRBD2. CDR3 length equals 16 residues. Germline V gene sequence: CDR1 SNHLY, CDR2 FYNNEI. V trimming: 8 bases; J trimming: 5 bases; junction bases outside the gene matches: 10. The CDR3 DNA reads TGTGCCAGCTCCAAAGAGGGACTAGCGGGGGTTGAGACCCAGTACTTC. This translates into CASSKEGLAGVETQYF.

This clone was counted a single time. This chain uses TRBV24-1 with TRBJ2-5; D might be TRBD2 (6 bases). Germline CDR1 is KGHDR and CDR2 is SFDVKD. V dropped 6 bases and J dropped 5 bases, with 12 bases sitting between them. This CDR3 region has 13 residues. The CDR3 DNA sequence: TGTGCCACCAGTTCGAGTGGGGGGGAGACCCAGTACTTC. Encoded protein: CATSSSGGETQYF.

This chain joins TRBV28 and TRBJ2-1; a possible D gene is TRBD2 (6 bases). There are 12 residues in the CDR3. Germline V CDR1 and CDR2: MDHEN, SYDVKM. The germline V and J ends were trimmed by 3 bases and 13 bases, with 13 bases remaining between them. The CDR3 region is CASSLLREVQFF. The CDR3 nucleotides are TGTGCCAGCAGTTTGTTGAGGGAGGTCCAGTTCTTC. Filled out from reference TRBV28 and TRBJ2-1, the complete variable domain reads DVKVTQSSRYLVKRTGEKVFLECVQDMDHENMFWYRQDPGLGLRLIYFSYDVKMKEKGDIPEGYSVSREKKERFSLILESASTNQTSMYLCASSLLREVQFFGPGTRLTVL.

CDR3 residues: CASGGLWGDGYTF. The CDR3 DNA follows: TGTGCCAGCGGCGGACTCTGGGGTGATGGCTACACCTTC. The V and J genes are TRBV11-1 and TRBJ1-2; D not resolved. Germline assignment: CDR1 SGHAT and CDR2 FQDESV (reference sequence). The length of the CDR3 is 13 residues. V was trimmed by 8 bases and J by 6 bases, leaving 16 bases between them.

In this sample, this clone turned up a few times. V gene TRBV19 combines with J gene TRBJ1-2; perhaps TRBD1 as D (5 bases). CDR1 LNHDA and CDR2 SQIVND come from the germline V gene (reference sequence). The germline V and J ends were trimmed by 3 bases and 6 bases, with 11 bases remaining between them. The CDR3 totals 13 residues. CDR3 sequence (DNA): TGTGCCAGTAGTATCCCAGGGCAGGATGGCTACACCTTC. This sequence encodes CASSIPGQDGYTF.

This clone was recorded many times. The V and J genes are TRBV27 and TRBJ1-1; D might be TRBD1 (5 bases). Trimming removed 5 bases at V and 10 bases at J, with 17 bases between. The germline gives CDR1 MNHEY, CDR2 SMNVEV (reference sequence). This CDR3 spans 13 amino acids. CDR3 DNA: TGTGCCAGCAGTCCAACCGGGGGGAGCGGAGCTTTCTTT. Translation: CASSPTGGSGAFF.

This chain uses TRBV6-2 or TRBV6-3 with TRBJ1-1; unclear D gene. V was clipped by 1 base and J by 0 bases, with 9 bases between them. From germline, CDR1 is MNHEY and CDR2 SVGEGT. The length of the CDR3 is 15 residues. The CDR3 loop is CASSYFVQMNTEAFF. The CDR3, as DNA: TGTGCCAGCAGTTACTTTGTACAGATGAACACTGAAGCTTTCTTT.

V usage is TRBV12-3 or TRBV12-4 and J usage is TRBJ1-1; D is unresolved. This CDR3 comprises 13 residues. V lost 4 bases and J 3 bases, leaving 9 bases between the germline ends. The CDR3 DNA reads TGTGCCAGCAGTTACACCGGAGACACTGAAGCTTTCTTT. Translation gives CASSYTGDTEAFF.

The J gene is TRBJ2-5, the V gene TRBV19; perhaps TRBD2 as D (6 bases). Per the germline V gene, CDR1 is LNHDA and CDR2 is SQIVND (reference sequence). With 3 bases removed from V and 4 bases from J, the gap between germline ends came to 12 bases. This CDR3 is 14 amino acids long. CDR3 DNA: TGTGCCAGTAGTATTGGCGGGGTTCCAGAGACCCAGTACTTC. The encoded protein is CASSIGGVPETQYF.